The 20 T cell receptor beta chains below all came from one sample that was sequenced in a study of vaccination effects on CD4 cells after COVID-19. Sequencing in the ViraFEST assay came after antigen-specific CD4+ T cells had been expanded with viral peptide pools, which were used to stimulate PBMC. Researchers isolated CD4+ T cells once approximately 10 days of culture had elapsed. Each participant was given two doses of one vaccine (BNT162b2 or mRNA-1273). These receptors have no known antigen. Measured with immunoSEQ multiplex PCR; TCRdb has only the in-frame clones, and not every one. The table lists roughly 71,000 clones, about 80% of them singletons, with approximately 0.9% in the top ten. The sequencing here drew on CD4+ T cells from PBMCs cultured with HCoV-OC43 spike peptides, taken after COVID-19 vaccination. This sample's subset: HCoV-OC43 spike overlapping peptide pool stimulation. The receptors originated from a human donor who received a COVID-19 vaccine.

V and J are TRBV18 and TRBJ1-3; D remains ambiguous. Trimming left V 4 bases short and J 4 bases short, with 14 bases between. Germline assignment: CDR1 KGHSH and CDR2 LQKENI. CDR3 length: 15 amino acids. The CDR3 nucleotides are TGTGCCAGCTCACTCGACGGCCAAATCGGAAACACCATATATTTT. It translates to CASSLDGQIGNTIYF.

There are a few counts of this clone. The V gene is TRBV24-1, the J gene TRBJ2-2; 9 bases are a match to TRBD1. J was trimmed by 5 bases and V by 8 bases; bases with no gene match: 8. Germline CDR1 reads KGHDR; CDR2 reads SFDVKD. The CDR3 runs to 15 residues. The CDR3 nucleotides are TGTGCCACCACACTGGGACAGGGATATACCGGGGAGCTGTTTTTT. Its protein is CATTLGQGYTGELFF.

This chain joins TRBV5-5 and TRBJ1-1; D remains ambiguous. The CDR3 sequence is 16 residues long. CDR1 and CDR2 (germline): SGHKS, YYEKEE (reference sequence). The V and J ends lost 0 bases and 5 bases respectively, with 17 bases between them. CDR3 DNA: TGTGCCAGCAGCTTGGTAAATATGGGGTTCTCGACTGAAGCTTTCTTT. It translates to CASSLVNMGFSTEAFF.

On this clone itself: Other DNA sequences from this sample encode an identical CDR3 as well. The rearrangement uses TRBV10-1 and TRBJ2-3; D is unclear. The length of the CDR3 is 12 residues. V dropped 0 bases and J dropped 6 bases, with 4 bases sitting between them. Germline V gene data show CDR1 as WNHNN and CDR2 as SYGVQD (reference sequence). CDR3 loop: CASSESGDTQYF. For the CDR3, the DNA is TGCGCCAGCAGTGAGTCGGGGGATACGCAGTATTTT.

The chain has TRBV5-1 and TRBJ2-5, with 9 bases fitting TRBD1. The CDR3 consists of 15 residues. V dropped 0 bases and J dropped 2; count of bases not matched to a gene: 2. Looked up from germline, CDR1 is SGHRS and CDR2 is YFSETQ. The CDR3: CASSLGQGVQETQYF. The CDR3 bases are TGCGCCAGCAGCTTGGGACAGGGGGTTCAAGAGACCCAGTACTTC.

This clone was seen a single time. This chain connects TRBV7-9 to TRBJ1-1; no definite D call. Trimming removed 5 bases from V and 1 base from J, with 11 bases in between. Germline values: CDR1 SEHNR, CDR2 FQNEAQ (reference sequence). The CDR3 consists of 14 residues. CDR3 amino acids: CASSPISGNTEAFF. In DNA form, the CDR3 reads TGTGCCAGCAGCCCAATATCTGGGAACACTGAAGCTTTCTTT. Based on the CDR3 plus reference TRBV7-9 and TRBJ1-1, the full variable domain is DTGVSQNPRHKITKRGQNVTFRCDPISEHNRLYWYRQTLGQGPEFLTYFQNEAQLEKSRLLSDRFSAERPKGSFSTLEIQRTEQGDSAMYLCASSPISGNTEAFFGQGTRLTVV.

This chain uses TRBV7-8 with TRBJ2-5; 9 positions agree with TRBD2. CDR3 length: 14 residues. Germline CDR1 reads SGHVS; CDR2 reads FQNEAQ. V was clipped by 2 bases and J by 5 bases; unmatched bases: 3. DNA of the CDR3: TGTGCCAGCAGCTTATATGCGGGGGGGGAGACCCAGTACTTC. Amino acid sequence: CASSLYAGGETQYF.

CDR3 coding DNA: TGTGCCAGCAGCTCCCTGGGACAAACCTACGAGCAGTACGTC. This codes for CASSSLGQTYEQYV. The rearrangement uses TRBV27 and TRBJ2-7, with D tentatively TRBD1 (6 bases). V gave up 6 bases and J gave up 2 bases, with 14 bases separating them. There are 14 residues in the CDR3. From germline, CDR1 is MNHEY and CDR2 SMNVEV (reference sequence).

This chain connects TRBV19 to TRBJ1-2; perhaps TRBD1 as D (5 bases). Germline V lookup: CDR1 LNHDA, CDR2 SQIVND (reference sequence). This CDR3 has 15 residues. Trimming took 5 bases from V and 4 from J, leaving 17 bases between them. Here the CDR3 reads CASSPGRAAAYGYTF. CDR3 sequence (DNA): TGTGCCAGTAGTCCGGGGCGGGCGGCGGCCTATGGCTACACCTTC.

V gene TRBV7-2 combines with J gene TRBJ2-3; D ambiguous. V lost 0 bases and J lost 6, with 13 bases in between. Germline V gene lookup returns CDR1 SGHTA and CDR2 FQGNSA. The CDR3 runs to 15 residues. CDR3 bases: TGTGCCAGCAGCTTAGCAGTCAGTACCTCCGATACGCAGTATTTT. Translation: CASSLAVSTSDTQYF.

This sequence joins TRBV7-2 and TRBJ1-5, with 7 bases that match TRBD1. The CDR3 has 15 residues. Trimming took 5 bases from V and 4 from J; bases not matched to a gene: 8. The germline CDR1 and CDR2 sequences are SGHTA and FQGNSA. CDR3: CASSDRGGGNQPQHF. CDR3 coding DNA: TGTGCCAGCAGCGATAGAGGGGGCGGGAATCAGCCCCAGCATTTT.

V gene TRBV19 combines with J gene TRBJ2-6; weak D call: TRBD2 (5 bases). Trimming stripped 5 bases from V and 2 bases from J, with 13 bases between. Germline CDR1 and CDR2: LNHDA and SQIVND (reference sequence). CDR3 size: 16 residues. CDR3 sequence reads: CASSPRGLTGANVLTF. CDR3 nucleotides: TGTGCCAGTAGTCCTAGAGGGTTGACTGGGGCCAACGTCCTGACTTTC.

J is TRBJ2-7 and V is TRBV6-1; 12 nucleotides align to TRBD2. Germline lookup yields CDR1 MNHNS and CDR2 SASEGT. This CDR3 has 16 residues. J lost 6 bases, V lost 1 base, and 7 bases had no gene match. The CDR3 sequence: CASSEVLAGGLREQYV. DNA of the CDR3: TGTGCCAGCAGTGAAGTACTAGCGGGGGGTTTACGCGAGCAGTACGTC.

This clone has a handful of counts. This chain joins TRBV5-1 and TRBJ2-3; D gene unclear. The CDR3 is 15 residues long. Looked up from germline, CDR1 is SGHRS and CDR2 is YFSETQ. Trimming took off 1 base at V and 4 bases at J, with 13 bases between the two ends. The CDR3 coding sequence is TGCGCCAGCAGCTTGTTGTCCGGCCCCCCAGATACGCAGTATTTT. Residues: CASSLLSGPPDTQYF. The variable domain in full, with the rest retrieved from reference TRBV5-1 and TRBJ2-3, is KAGVTQTPRYLIKTRGQQVTLSCSPISGHRSVSWYQQTPGQGLQFLFEYFSETQRNKGNFPGRFSGRQFSNSRSEMNVSTLELGDSALYLCASSLLSGPPDTQYFGPGTRLTVL.

The rearrangement uses TRBV9 and TRBJ2-5, with 10 bases aligning to TRBD2. The CDR3 has 17 residues. V was clipped by 4 bases and J by 1 base; unmatched bases: 10. Germline V gene data show CDR1 as SGDLS and CDR2 as YYNGEE. In nucleotides, the CDR3 is TGTGCCAGCAGCCCCGGGGGCTTAGCGGGGGGCCAAGAGACCCAGTACTTC. This sequence encodes CASSPGGLAGGQETQYF.

This chain uses TRBV21-1 with TRBJ2-1. TRBV21-1 is deemed a pseudogene. The CDR3 is made up of 11 amino acids. This chain's CDR3 is CASSKWDEQFF. CDR3 bases: TGTGCCAGCAGCAAGTGGGATGAGCAGTTCTTC.

The CDR3: CASTLGYTGELFF. CDR3 sequence (DNA): TGCGCCAGCACTTTAGGGTACACCGGGGAGCTGTTTTTT. V gene TRBV10-2 combines with J gene TRBJ2-2; D gene uncertain. The ends were cut back, 7 bases at V and 3 bases at J, with 9 bases in the middle. Germline CDR1 reads WSHSY; CDR2 reads SAAADI. The CDR3 length is 13 residues.

The V and J genes are TRBV7-2 and TRBJ2-3; possibly TRBD2 for D (5 bases). The CDR3 covers 16 residues. Deletions cut 4 bases from V and 0 bases from J, with 14 bases between. Per the germline V gene, CDR1 is SGHTA and CDR2 is FQGNSA. CDR3 region: CASSSSTTPSTDTQYF. For the CDR3, the DNA is TGTGCCAGCAGCTCTTCGACTACCCCGAGCACAGATACGCAGTATTTT. The entire variable domain, with the rest obtained from reference TRBV7-2 and TRBJ2-3, is as follows: GAGVSQSPSNKVTEKGKDVELRCDPISGHTALYWYRQSLGQGLEFLIYFQGNSAPDKSGLPSDRFSAERTGGSVSTLTIQRTQQEDSAVYLCASSSSTTPSTDTQYFGPGTRLTVL.

This clone showed up just once. V is TRBV19 and J is TRBJ2-1; 9 bases map to TRBD2. The CDR3 is 16 residues long. The V and J ends lost 4 bases and 3 bases, in that order; junction bases with no gene match: 7. Germline CDR1 is LNHDA and CDR2 is SQIVND (reference sequence). DNA for the CDR3: TGTGCCAGTAGTACCGCCTGGCGGGGGGGCTACAATGAGCAGTTCTTC. Translating it yields CASSTAWRGGYNEQFF.

This clone was found a few times. This chain joins TRBV10-1 and TRBJ1-1, with D unresolved. The CDR3 extends over 14 amino acids. Germline V gene lookup returns CDR1 WNHNN and CDR2 SYGVQD (reference sequence). V was clipped by 4 bases and J by 3 bases, with 12 bases between them. DNA for the CDR3: TGCGCCAGCAGTGTCTCCCTGAGGGACACTGAAGCTTTCTTT. It yields the protein CASSVSLRDTEAFF.